This T cell receptor (beta chain) was identified in a study of spatial heterogeneity in lung cancer. Study details: Tumor-region TCR transcript counts correlated strongly with a T cell module score from matched bulk RNA-seq. Notes on the study in general: Within tumors, counts of expanded alpha and beta TCRs tracked tumor mutation counts.

Notes on this clonotype: What it binds is not known.

Stated time point: sample taken at primary tumor resection. Donors were around 70 untreated early-stage non-small cell lung cancer patients. Sequencing was performed on whole RNA extracted from tumor and nontumor lung tissue, or from frozen PBMC, and the material was left unsorted. TCRdb reprocessed the 5' RACE reads via MiXCR and lists one record per CDR3 protein. Found here are some 16,000 distinct CDR3 sequences, approximately 6.3% of them singletons; the top ten hold 15% to 20%. This TCR was sampled from a female donor with early-stage non-small cell lung cancer. The sequencing used lung tumor tissue, collected at surgery.

CDR3 bases: TGTGCCAGCAGTCTTATAGGGACTGAAGCTTTCTTT. Residues: CASSLIGTEAFF. V gene TRBV12-3 or TRBV12-4 combines with J gene TRBJ1-1; unclear D gene. CDR3 length: 12 amino acids. The V gene lost 5 bases and the J gene lost 5 bases, with 9 bases spanning the gap.